The TCR beta chain described here comes from a study of cytomegalovirus exposure and HLA in healthy donors. Vbeta (60) and Jbeta (13) primers were used in the PCR. The assay was immunoSEQ multiplex PCR, and TCRdb's table has in-frame clones only and misses some. The data contain roughly 86,000 clones, about 75% of them singletons. Whole-study results and caveats: Rates of TCR association differed by HLA locus in a later analysis, with DRB1 highest and HLA-C lowest. An analysis was carried out at a later point. It showed that HLA-associated TCR beta chains were more clonally expanded than equally common non-associated chains. Among TCR beta chains, those listed as cytomegalovirus-associated numbered over 150. Later on, analysis showed that most CMV-associated TCR beta chains appeared to be HLA-restricted.

To note about this clone: What it binds is unknown.

V dropped 4 bases and J dropped 2 bases, with 12 bases sitting between them. The CDR3 sequence is 15 residues long. The specimen sequenced was PBMCs. The chain recombines TRBV6-7 with TRBJ1-5; D remains unclear. TRBV6-7 is labeled an ORF, and its function is uncertain. The TCR sequence derives from a female donor in good health and CMV-seronegative. CDR3 amino acids: CASSSRGPGNQPQHF. The CDR3, as DNA: TGTGCCAGCAGTTCCCGAGGGCCGGGCAATCAGCCCCAGCATTTT.